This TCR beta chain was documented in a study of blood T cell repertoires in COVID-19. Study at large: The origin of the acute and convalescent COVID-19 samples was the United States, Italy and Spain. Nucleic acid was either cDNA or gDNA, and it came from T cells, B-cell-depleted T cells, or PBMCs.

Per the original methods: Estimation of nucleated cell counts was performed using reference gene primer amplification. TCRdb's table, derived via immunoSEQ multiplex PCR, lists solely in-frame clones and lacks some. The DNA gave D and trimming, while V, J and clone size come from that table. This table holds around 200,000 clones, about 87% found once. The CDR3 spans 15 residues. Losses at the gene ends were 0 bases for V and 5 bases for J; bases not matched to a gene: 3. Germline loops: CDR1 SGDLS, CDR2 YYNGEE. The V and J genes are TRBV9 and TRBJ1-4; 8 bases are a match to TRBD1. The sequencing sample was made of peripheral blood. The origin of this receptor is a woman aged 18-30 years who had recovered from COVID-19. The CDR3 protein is CASSVGWTGNEKLFF. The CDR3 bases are TGTGCCAGCAGCGTAGGGTGGACAGGGAATGAAAAACTGTTTTTT.